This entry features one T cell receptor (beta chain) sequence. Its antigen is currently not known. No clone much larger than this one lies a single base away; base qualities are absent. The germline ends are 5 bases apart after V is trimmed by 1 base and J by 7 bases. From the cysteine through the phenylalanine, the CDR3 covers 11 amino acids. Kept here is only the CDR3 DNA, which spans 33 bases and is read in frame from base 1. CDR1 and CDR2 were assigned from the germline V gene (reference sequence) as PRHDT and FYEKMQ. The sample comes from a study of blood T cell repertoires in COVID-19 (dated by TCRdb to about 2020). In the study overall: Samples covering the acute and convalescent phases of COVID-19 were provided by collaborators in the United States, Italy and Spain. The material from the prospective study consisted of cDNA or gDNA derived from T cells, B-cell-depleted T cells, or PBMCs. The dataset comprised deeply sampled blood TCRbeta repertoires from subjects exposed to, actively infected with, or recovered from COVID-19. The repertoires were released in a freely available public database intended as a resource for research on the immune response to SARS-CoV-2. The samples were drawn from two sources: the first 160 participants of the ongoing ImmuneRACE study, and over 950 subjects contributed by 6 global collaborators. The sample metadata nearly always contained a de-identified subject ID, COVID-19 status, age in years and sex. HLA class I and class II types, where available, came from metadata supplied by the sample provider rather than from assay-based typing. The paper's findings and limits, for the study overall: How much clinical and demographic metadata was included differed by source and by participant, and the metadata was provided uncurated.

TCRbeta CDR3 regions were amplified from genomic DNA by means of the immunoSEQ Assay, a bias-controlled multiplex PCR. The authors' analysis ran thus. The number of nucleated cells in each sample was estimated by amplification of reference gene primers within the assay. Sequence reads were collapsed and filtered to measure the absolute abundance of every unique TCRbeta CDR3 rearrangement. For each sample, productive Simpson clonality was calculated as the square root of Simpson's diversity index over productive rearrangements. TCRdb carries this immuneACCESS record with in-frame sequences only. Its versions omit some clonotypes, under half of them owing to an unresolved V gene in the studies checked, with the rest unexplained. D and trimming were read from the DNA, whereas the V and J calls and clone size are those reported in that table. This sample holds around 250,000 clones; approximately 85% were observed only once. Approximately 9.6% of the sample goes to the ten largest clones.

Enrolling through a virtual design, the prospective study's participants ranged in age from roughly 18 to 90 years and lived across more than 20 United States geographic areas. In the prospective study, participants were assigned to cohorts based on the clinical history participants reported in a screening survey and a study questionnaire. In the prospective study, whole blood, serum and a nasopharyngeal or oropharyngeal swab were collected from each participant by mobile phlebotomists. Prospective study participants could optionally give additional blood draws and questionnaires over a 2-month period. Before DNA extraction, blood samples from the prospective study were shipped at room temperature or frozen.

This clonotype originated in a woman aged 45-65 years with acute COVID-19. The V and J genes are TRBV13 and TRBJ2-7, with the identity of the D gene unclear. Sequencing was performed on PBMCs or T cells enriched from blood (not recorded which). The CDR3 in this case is CASSLEREQYF. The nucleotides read TGTGCCAGCAGCTTAGAACGGGAGCAGTACTTC.